This T cell receptor beta chain comes out of a study of shared clonotypes between healthy human individuals. Data came from immunoSEQ multiplex PCR; TCRdb stores just in-frame clones and leaves some out. The data show about 2 million clones, over 85% seen once. Naive CD8 cells lacked CD45RO, underwent positive selection for CCR7 and left out terminally differentiated effector memory CD45RA+ cells. Only Caucasian adults living in Nashville, Tennessee served as donors. Germline values: CDR1 MNHEY, CDR2 SMNVEV (reference sequence). Trimming took off 1 base at V and 8 bases at J, with 5 bases between the two ends. The CDR3 has 12 residues.

The chain has TRBV27 and TRBJ2-2; D ambiguous. The receptor was derived from a man aged 18 to 30 in good health. Sequencing was carried out using naive CD8+ T cells sorted from blood. Written as DNA, the CDR3 is TGTGCCAGCAGTTTATGGGGAGGGGAGCTGTTTTTT. Translating it yields CASSLWGGELFF.